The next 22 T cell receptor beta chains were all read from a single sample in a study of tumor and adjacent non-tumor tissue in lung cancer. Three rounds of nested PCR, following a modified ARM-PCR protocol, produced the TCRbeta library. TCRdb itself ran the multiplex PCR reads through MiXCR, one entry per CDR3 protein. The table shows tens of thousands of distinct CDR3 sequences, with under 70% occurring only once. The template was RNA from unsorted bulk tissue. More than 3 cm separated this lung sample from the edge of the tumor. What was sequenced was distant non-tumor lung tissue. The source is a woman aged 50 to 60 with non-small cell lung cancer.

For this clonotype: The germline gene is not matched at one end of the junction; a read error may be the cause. The CDR3 is CASRPGGANQRQHF. DNA for the CDR3: TGTGCAAGCAGACCAGGGGGCGCCAATCAGCGCCAGCATTTT. V is TRBV6-2 or TRBV6-3 and J is TRBJ1-5; TRBD1 matches at 8 bases. CDR1 is MNHEY and CDR2 is SVGEGT in the germline V gene. The CDR3 is made up of 14 amino acids.

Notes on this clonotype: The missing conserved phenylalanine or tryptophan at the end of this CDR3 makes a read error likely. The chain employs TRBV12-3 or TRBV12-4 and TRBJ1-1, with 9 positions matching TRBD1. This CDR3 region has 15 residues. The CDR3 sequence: CASSPTGGLNTEAFI. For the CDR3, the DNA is TGTGCGAGCAGTCCCACAGGGGGCTTGAACACTGAAGCTTTCATT.

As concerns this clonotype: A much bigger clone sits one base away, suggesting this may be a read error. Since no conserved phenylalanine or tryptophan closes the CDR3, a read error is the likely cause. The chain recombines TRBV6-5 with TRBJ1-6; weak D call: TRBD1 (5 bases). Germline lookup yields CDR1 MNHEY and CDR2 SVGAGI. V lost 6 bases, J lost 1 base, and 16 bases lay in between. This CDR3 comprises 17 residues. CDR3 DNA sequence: TGTGCCAGCAGAGAATACGGCCAGGGATCCTATAATTCACCCCTCCACTAT. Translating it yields CASREYGQGSYNSPLHY.

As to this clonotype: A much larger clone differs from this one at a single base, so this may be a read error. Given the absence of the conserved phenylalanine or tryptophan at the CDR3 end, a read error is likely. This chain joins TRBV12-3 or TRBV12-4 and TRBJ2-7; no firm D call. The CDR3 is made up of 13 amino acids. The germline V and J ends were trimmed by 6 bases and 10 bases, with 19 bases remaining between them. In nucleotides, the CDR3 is TGTGCCAGCAGCCGACGAGGAATGGACCTTCAGTACTTA. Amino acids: CASSRRGMDLQYL.

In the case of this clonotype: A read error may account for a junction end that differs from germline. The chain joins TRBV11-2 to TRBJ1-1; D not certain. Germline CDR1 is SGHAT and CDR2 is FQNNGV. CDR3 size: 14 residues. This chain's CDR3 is CVSSFTGRNTEAFF. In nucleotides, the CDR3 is TGTGTCAGCAGCTTCACGGGAAGGAACACTGAAGCTTTCTTT.

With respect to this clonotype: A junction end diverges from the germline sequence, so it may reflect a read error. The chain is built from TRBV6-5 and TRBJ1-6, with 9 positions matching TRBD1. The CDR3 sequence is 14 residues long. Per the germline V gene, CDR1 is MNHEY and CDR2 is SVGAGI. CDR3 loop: CASGSTGGVKPLHF. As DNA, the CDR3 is TGTGCCAGCGGATCGACAGGGGGAGTTAAACCCCTCCACTTC.

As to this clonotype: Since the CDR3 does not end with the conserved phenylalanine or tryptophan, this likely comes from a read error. CDR3 sequence: CASSPEGLTSWAQYL. Here the CDR3 DNA reads TGTGCCAGCAGCCCAGAGGGACTCACGAGTTGGGCCCAGTACCTC. The gene calls are TRBV12-3 or TRBV12-4 and TRBJ2-5; a weak D match, TRBD2 (6 bases). CDR3 size: 15 residues. Trimming took off 6 bases at V and 9 bases at J, with 23 bases between the two ends.

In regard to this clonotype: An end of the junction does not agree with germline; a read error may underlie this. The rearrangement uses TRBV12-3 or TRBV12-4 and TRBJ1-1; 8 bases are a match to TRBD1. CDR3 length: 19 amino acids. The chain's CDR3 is CPSSLFKGFETGENIEAFF. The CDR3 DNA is TGTCCCAGCAGTCTATTTAAAGGGTTCGAGACAGGGGAGAACATTGAAGCTTTCTTT.

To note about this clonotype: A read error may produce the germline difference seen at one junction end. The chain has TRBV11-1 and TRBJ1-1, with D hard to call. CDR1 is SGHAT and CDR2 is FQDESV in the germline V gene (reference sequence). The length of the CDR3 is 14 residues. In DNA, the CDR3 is TGTGCCAGCAGCTTGGAGGAGTTAAACACTGAGGCTTTCTTT. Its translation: CASSLEELNTEAFF.

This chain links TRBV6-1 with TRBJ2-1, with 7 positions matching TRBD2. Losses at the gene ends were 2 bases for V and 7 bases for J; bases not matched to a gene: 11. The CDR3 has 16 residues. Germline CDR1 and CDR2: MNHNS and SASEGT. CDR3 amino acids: CASSEIWVGGSNEQFF. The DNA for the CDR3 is TGTGCCAGCAGTGAAATTTGGGTGGGGGGGAGTAATGAGCAGTTCTTC.

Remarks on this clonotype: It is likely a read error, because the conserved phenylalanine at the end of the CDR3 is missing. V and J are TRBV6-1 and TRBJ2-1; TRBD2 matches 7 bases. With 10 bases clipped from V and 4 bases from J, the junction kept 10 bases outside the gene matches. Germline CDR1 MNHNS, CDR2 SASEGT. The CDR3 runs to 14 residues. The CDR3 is CATPGLADYNEQFL. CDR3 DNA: TGTGCCACCCCGGGGCTAGCGGATTACAATGAGCAGTTCTTA.

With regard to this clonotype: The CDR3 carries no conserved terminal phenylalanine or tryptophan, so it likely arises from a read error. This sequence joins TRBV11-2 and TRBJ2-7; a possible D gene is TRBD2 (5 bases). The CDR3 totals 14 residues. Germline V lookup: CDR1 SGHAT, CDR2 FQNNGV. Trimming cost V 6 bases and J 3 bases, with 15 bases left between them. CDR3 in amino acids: CASRSPTNNYEQYL. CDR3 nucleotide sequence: TGTGCCAGCAGGTCGCCGACTAACAACTACGAGCAGTACTTA.

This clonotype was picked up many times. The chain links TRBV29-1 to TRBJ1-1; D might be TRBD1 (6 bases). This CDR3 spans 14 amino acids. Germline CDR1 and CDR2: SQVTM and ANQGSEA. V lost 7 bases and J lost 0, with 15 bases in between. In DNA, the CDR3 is TGCAGCGCTGGACCCGGGACAATGAACACTGAAGCTTTCTTT. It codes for CSAGPGTMNTEAFF.

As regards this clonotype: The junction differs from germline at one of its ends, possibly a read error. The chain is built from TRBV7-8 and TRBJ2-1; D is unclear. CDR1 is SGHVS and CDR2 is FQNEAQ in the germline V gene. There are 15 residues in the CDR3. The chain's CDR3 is CASNLDYSSYNEQFF. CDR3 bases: TGTGCCAGCAACTTAGATTACAGTTCCTACAATGAGCAGTTCTTC.

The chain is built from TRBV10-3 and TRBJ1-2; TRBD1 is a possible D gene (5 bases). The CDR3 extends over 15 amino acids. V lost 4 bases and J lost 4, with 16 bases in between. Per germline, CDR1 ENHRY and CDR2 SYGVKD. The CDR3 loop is CAISARGAGGYGYTF. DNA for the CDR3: TGTGCCATCAGTGCAAGGGGCGCGGGAGGCTATGGCTACACCTTC.

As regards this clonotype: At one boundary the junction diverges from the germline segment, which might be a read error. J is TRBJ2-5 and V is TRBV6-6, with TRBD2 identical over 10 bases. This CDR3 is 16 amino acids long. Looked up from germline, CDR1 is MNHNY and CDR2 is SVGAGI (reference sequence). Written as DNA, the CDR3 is TGTACCAGCACTCCCGGCCTAGCGGGAGTGTGGGAGACCCAGTACTTC. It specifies CTSTPGLAGVWETQYF.

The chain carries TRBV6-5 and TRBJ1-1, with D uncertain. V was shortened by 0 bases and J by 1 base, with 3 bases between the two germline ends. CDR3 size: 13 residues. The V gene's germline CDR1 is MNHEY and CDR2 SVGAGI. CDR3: CASSYSENTEAFF. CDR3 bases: TGTGCCAGCAGTTACTCCGAGAACACTGAAGCTTTCTTT.

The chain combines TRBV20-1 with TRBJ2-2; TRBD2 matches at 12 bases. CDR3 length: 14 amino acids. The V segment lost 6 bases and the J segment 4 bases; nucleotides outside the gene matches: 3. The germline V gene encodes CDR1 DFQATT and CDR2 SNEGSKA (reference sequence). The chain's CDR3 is CSAPLAGGTGELFF. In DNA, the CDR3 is TGCAGTGCACCACTAGCGGGAGGCACCGGGGAGCTGTTTTTT.

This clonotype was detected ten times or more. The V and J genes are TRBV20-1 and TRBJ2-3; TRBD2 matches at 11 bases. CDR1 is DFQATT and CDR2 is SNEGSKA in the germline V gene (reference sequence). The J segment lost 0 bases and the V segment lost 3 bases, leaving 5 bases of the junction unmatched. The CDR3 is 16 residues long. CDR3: CSARRSSGRSTDTQYF. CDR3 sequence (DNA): TGCAGTGCTAGGCGATCTAGCGGGAGGAGCACAGATACGCAGTATTTT.

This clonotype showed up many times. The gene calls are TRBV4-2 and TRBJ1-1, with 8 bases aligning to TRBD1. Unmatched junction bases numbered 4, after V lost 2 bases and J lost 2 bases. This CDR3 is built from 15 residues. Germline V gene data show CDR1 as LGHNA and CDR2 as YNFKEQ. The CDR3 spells CASSQHRGANTEAFF. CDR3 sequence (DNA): TGTGCCAGCAGCCAACACAGGGGGGCCAACACTGAAGCTTTCTTT.

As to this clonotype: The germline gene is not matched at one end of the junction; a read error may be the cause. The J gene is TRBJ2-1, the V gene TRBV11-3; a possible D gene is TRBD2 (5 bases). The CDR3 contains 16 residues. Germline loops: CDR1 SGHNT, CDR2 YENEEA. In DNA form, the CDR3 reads TGTGCCAGCAGCCGACAATTAAGGAGGCATGACAATGAACAGTTCTTC. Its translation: CASSRQLRRHDNEQFF.

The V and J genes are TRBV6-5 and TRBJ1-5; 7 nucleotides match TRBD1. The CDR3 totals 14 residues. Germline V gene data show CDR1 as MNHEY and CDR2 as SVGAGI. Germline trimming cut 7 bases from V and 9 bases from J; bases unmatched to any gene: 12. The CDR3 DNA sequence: TGTGCCAGCAATTTAAATCAGGGGGGAATGCCCCAGCATTTT. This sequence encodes CASNLNQGGMPQHF.